This TCR beta chain was identified during a study of T cells in localized non-small cell lung cancer. This CDR3 contains 15 residues. Germline trimming cut 4 bases from V and 7 bases from J; bases unmatched to any gene: 6. CDR1 and CDR2 from the germline V gene are LNHDA and SQIVND (reference sequence). Study-level results: Measurement of T cell clonality placed uninvolved adjacent lung highest, above the level in tumor.

In regard to this clone: Its antigen is not identified.

Here immunoSEQ multiplex PCR was the method, and the copy in TCRdb shows in-frame clones only, minus some. The table shows 40,000 to 60,000 clones, with 85% to 90% occurring only once. The starting material was PBMCs, obtained before any cancer treatment. V usage is TRBV19 and J usage is TRBJ2-1, with TRBD2 matching over 11 bases. This TCR was recovered from a female donor with stage II lung adenocarcinoma. CDR3 protein: CASSNLAGGRNEQFF. CDR3 bases: TGTGCCAGTAGTAACCTAGCGGGGGGTCGTAATGAGCAGTTCTTC.